The clone carrying this T cell receptor beta chain has a count of ten or more. The data were taken from a study of spatial heterogeneity in lung cancer. TCRdb re-called the 5' RACE reads through MiXCR, storing one row per CDR3 protein. The sample holds about 82,000 distinct CDR3 sequences, around 12% seen once. The sample's time point: sample taken at primary tumor resection. Whole RNA obtained from tumor, nontumor lung or frozen PBMC underwent sequencing without sorting. Donors were 72 untreated early-stage non-small cell lung cancer patients. Germline CDR1 is SNHLY and CDR2 is FYNNEI. Trimming removed 4 bases from V and 5 bases from J, with 5 bases in between. This CDR3 region has 12 residues.

This TCR derives from a male donor with early-stage non-small cell lung cancer. The chain joins TRBV2 to TRBJ2-2; D is ambiguous. The sample in question was PBMCs, obtained at surgery. The CDR3 sequence: CASSGWTGELFF. The CDR3 DNA reads TGTGCCAGCAGTGGATGGACCGGGGAGCTGTTTTTT.